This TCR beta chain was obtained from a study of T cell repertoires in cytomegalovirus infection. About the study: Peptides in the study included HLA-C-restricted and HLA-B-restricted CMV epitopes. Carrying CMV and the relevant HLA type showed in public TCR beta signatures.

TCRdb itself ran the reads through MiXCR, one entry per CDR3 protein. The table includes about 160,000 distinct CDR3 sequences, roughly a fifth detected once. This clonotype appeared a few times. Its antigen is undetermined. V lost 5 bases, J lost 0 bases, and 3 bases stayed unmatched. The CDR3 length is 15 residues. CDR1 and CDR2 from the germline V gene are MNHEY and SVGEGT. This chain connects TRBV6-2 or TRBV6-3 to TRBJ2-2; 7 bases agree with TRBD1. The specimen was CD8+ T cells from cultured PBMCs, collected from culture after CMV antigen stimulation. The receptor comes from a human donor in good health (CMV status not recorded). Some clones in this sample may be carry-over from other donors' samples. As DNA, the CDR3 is TGTGCCAGCAGTGTGGGGACAGCGAACACCGGGGAGCTGTTTTTT. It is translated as CASSVGTANTGELFF.